This T cell receptor beta chain appears in the sequencing data of a study of blood T cell repertoires in COVID-19. Study background: The study drew acute and convalescent COVID-19 samples from the United States, Italy and Spain. PBMCs, B-cell-depleted T cells, or T cells provided the cDNA or gDNA that made up the material.

In the original analysis: Using reference gene primer amplification, nucleated cell counts were estimated. Libraries were prepared by immunoSEQ multiplex PCR; TCRdb keeps only in-frame clonotypes and omits some of them. The V and J calls and clone size are taken from that table; D and trimming were inferred from the DNA. The data contain a few hundred thousand clones, about 86% of them seen just once; the ten biggest clones take up less than 3.5%. This CDR3 spans 16 amino acids. Looked up from germline, CDR1 is WSHSY and CDR2 is SAAADI. The V gene lost 2 bases and the J gene lost 6 bases, with 20 bases spanning the gap.

This receptor was obtained from a man in his forties or fifties with active or convalescent COVID-19. The chain has TRBV10-2 and TRBJ2-7; TRBD2 is a possible D gene (5 bases). The sequenced material came from peripheral blood. The CDR3 nucleotides read TGCGCCAGCAGTGAGCTTGAGGGCACATCCTTTCGCGAGCAGTACTTC. Its protein is CASSELEGTSFREQYF.